The clone carrying this T cell receptor beta chain has a single count. CDR3 length: 15 amino acids. Per the germline V gene, CDR1 is LNHDA and CDR2 is SQIVND (reference sequence). V dropped 3 bases and J dropped 3; count of bases not matched to a gene: 7. Using immunoSEQ multiplex PCR, the repertoire was profiled, and TCRdb retains in-frame clones only, with some absent. The sample includes about 170,000 clones, around 90% of them seen just once. The sample originates from a study of blood T cell repertoires in COVID-19. Study summary: Acute and convalescent COVID-19 specimens originated in the United States, Italy and Spain.

The origin of this receptor is a man in his late teens or twenties with COVID-19, enrolled during active disease. The sequencing input was peripheral blood. The rearrangement uses TRBV19 and TRBJ2-7, with 8 bases aligning to TRBD1. CDR3 bases: TGTGCCAGTAGTATCGGTGGGACAGGTGTCTACGAGCAGTACTTC. Translation: CASSIGGTGVYEQYF.